This T cell receptor beta chain was obtained from a study of radiation and T cells in renal cell carcinoma. Study-level points and caveats: From baseline, blood top tumor clonotypes peaked at 2 weeks post-radiation. No pretreatment tumor biopsies were available for baseline clonotypes.

On this clone: Its cognate antigen is unknown.

Time point defined: blood 4 weeks post-SBRT, at nephrectomy. As for treatment: 15 Gy SBRT to primary tumor, nephrectomy 4 weeks later. Clear cell pathology was present in this patient's renal cell carcinoma. Generated by immunoSEQ multiplex PCR, the TCRdb table keeps only in-frame clones and is missing some. The sample has just over 95,000 clones, approximately 82% seen once; the top ten hold approximately 7.7%. From germline, CDR1 is KGHSH and CDR2 LQKENI. The V and J ends lost 4 bases and 5 bases, in that order; junction bases with no gene match: 6. CDR3 length: 16 amino acids. The source material was blood, sampled from a patient whose treatment included radiotherapy and nephrectomy. This clonotype originated in a man in his 60s with renal cell carcinoma. The chain recombines TRBV18 with TRBJ2-3, with 13 bases fitting TRBD2. For the CDR3, the DNA is TGTGCCAGCTCACGGGGACTAGCGGGAAATATAGATACGCAGTATTTT. Translation gives CASSRGLAGNIDTQYF. The entire variable domain, with the rest obtained from reference TRBV18 and TRBJ2-3, is as follows: NAGVMQNPRHLVRRRGQEARLRCSPMKGHSHVYWYRQLPEEGLKFMVYLQKENIIDESGMPKERFSAEFPKEGPSILRIQQVVRGDSAAYFCASSRGLAGNIDTQYFGPGTRLTVL.